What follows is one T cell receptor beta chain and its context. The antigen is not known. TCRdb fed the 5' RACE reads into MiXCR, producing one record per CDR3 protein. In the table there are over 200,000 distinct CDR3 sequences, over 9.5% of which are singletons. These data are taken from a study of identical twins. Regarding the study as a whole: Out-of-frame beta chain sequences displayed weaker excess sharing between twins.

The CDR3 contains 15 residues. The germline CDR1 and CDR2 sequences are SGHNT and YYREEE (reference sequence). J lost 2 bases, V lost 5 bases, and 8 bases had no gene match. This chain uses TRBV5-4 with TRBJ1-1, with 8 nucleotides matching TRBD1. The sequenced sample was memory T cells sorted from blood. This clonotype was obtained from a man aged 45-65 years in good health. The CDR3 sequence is CASRDRAELNTEAFF. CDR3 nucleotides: TGTGCCAGCAGGGACAGGGCGGAATTAAACACTGAAGCTTTCTTT.